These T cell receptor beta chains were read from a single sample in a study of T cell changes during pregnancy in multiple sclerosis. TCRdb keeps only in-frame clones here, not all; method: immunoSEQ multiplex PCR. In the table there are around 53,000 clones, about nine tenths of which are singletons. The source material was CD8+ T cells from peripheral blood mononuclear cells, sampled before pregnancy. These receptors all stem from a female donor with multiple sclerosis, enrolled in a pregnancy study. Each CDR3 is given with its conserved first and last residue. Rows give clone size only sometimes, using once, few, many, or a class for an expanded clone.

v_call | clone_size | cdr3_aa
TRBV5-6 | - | CASSLAAGDTQYF
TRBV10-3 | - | CAIAAQTTEAFF
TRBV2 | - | CASSAVQGPYNSPLHF
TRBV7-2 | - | CASSDAGDRGSYEQYF
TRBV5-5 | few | CATRQDLNTEAFF
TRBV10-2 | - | CAVSTPDSGGGRYEQYF
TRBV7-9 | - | CASSGESNYGYTF
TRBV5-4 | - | CASGFRGPSTDTQYF
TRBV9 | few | CASSVAGHLSYEQYF
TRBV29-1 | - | CSVVERSTDTQYF
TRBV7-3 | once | CASSPASGGGFGGELFF
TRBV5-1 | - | CASSLAGASGNTIYF
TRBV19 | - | CASRPFGLNTEAFF
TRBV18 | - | CASSPEGEDFLRGGYTF
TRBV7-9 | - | CASRFTGGNTGELFF
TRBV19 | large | CASSPTTVYTEAFF
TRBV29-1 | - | CSVVGTGGPYEQYF
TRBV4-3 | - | CASSQEITGVTTGELFF
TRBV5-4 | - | CASSWGPGTREQYF
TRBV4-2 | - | CASSQDPAGGGETQYF
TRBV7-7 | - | CASSLGGIAEQYF
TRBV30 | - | CAWSPGTGVNEKLFF
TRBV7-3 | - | CASSKLGSPYNSPLHF
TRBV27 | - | CASSWTTANQPQHF
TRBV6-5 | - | CASTPGVYGYTF
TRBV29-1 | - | CSVSDLGPGQPQHF
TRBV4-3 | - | CASSQVLAGGLYNEQFF
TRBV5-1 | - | CASSFSSAVSYEQYF
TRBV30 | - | CAWNQYGYTF
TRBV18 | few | CASSPPGREGANEQFF
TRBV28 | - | CASSLETSGAFF
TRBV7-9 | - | CASSPRTGTNEKLFF
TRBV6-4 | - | CASSEGLDRGPARAGNTIYF
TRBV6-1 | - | CALGQGNLGNTEAFF
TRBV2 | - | CASSPGGAIYNEQFF
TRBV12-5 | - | CASGLGTGGSTEAFF
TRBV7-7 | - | CASSLAGQGFGEQFF
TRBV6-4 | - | CASRPYGGVTEAFF
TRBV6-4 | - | CASSQTGSTDTQYF
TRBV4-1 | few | CASSQEGQGSTEAFF
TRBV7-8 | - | CASSRAGRAGPTDTQYF
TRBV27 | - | CASRVGDRFNEKLFF
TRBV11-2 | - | CASSLEIRGHTEAFF
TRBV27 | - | CASSLSTGSSYNSPLHF
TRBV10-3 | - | CAIKGAMTSTDTQYF
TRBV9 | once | CASGQSSGNTIYF
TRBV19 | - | CASIENYGYTF
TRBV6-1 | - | CASRALAGSSEQYF
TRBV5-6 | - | CASSFGGAGNTIYF
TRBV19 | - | CASTEIVKGSTEAFF
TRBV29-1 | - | CSVDGTAYNEQFF
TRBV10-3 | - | CAINAGDSLLPEQYF
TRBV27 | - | CASSPVTGHQPQHF
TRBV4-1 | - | CASSQDRDTDTQYF
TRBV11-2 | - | CASSLVALAGDGTDTQYF